This T cell receptor (beta chain) was captured in a study of cytomegalovirus exposure and HLA in healthy donors. Germline values: CDR1 GTSNPN, CDR2 SVGIG (reference sequence). Trimming removed 2 bases from V and 5 bases from J; junction bases left unmatched: 5. The CDR3 covers 14 residues. The data were produced by immunoSEQ multiplex PCR, yet TCRdb's version contains in-frame clones alone and is incomplete. The sample has about 120,000 clones; 85% to 90% are singletons. The chain has TRBV30 and TRBJ2-5, with 10 bases that match TRBD1. This TCR was recovered from a woman aged 25 to 39 in good health and CMV-seronegative. Sample: PBMCs. CDR3 DNA sequence: TGTGCCTGGAGTTGGGACAGGGGTAGGGAGACCCAGTACTTC. Translating gives CAWSWDRGRETQYF.